These 18 T cell receptor beta chains came from one sample sequenced in a study of CD8 T cells in Susac syndrome. With random hexamers, reverse transcription was performed on roughly 0.5 to 1 ug of RNA. TCRdb re-called the immunoSEQ multiplex PCR reads through MiXCR, storing one row per CDR3 protein. The table lists around 140,000 distinct CDR3 sequences, around 95% of them singletons. Sequenced sample: CD4+ T cells from PBMCs. Source of these receptors: a human donor with Susac syndrome.

The rearrangement joins TRBV4-2 to TRBJ2-2; 7 bases line up with TRBD1. CDR1 is LGHNA and CDR2 is YNFKEQ in the germline V gene. The CDR3 loop spans 19 amino acids. V lost 3 bases, J lost 4 bases, and 17 bases stayed unmatched. This CDR3 is CASSQRRALGTDGTGELFF. The CDR3 DNA is TGTGCCAGCAGCCAGCGTCGGGCCTTAGGGACAGATGGCACCGGGGAGCTGTTTTTT.

The rearrangement uses TRBV9 and TRBJ1-6; D possibly corresponds to TRBD1 (5 bases). CDR3 length equals 15 residues. Trimming cost V 3 bases and J 7 bases, with 14 bases left between them. From germline, CDR1 is SGDLS and CDR2 YYNGEE. This CDR3 reads CASSAHRDPNSPLHF. The CDR3 bases are TGTGCCAGCAGCGCTCACCGGGACCCCAATTCACCCCTCCACTTT.

The rearrangement links TRBV10-3 to TRBJ2-5, with a weak D call TRBD1 (6 bases). V lost 6 bases to trimming and J lost 1 base, with 12 bases between them. This CDR3 is built from 14 residues. CDR1 and CDR2 (germline): ENHRY, SYGVKD. CDR3 DNA: TGTGCCATCAGCGCGAGGGGGTTCCAAGAGACCCAGTACTTC. Translation gives CAISARGFQETQYF.

The chain links TRBV10-3 to TRBJ1-5, with TRBD1 matching over 9 bases. The CDR3 covers 15 residues. V was clipped by 6 bases and J by 3 bases; unmatched bases: 6. Germline V CDR1 and CDR2: ENHRY, SYGVKD. The CDR3 DNA is TGTGCCATCAGCGACCGGACAGGGGACAATCAGCCCCAGCATTTT. Its translation is CAISDRTGDNQPQHF.

V gene TRBV20-1 combines with J gene TRBJ2-1; D is undetermined. The CDR3 totals 9 residues. V lost 5 bases and J lost 15, with 11 bases in between. Germline V gene sequence: CDR1 DFQATT, CDR2 SNEGSKA (reference sequence). CDR3 region: CSAGPSVFF. CDR3 sequence (DNA): TGCAGTGCTGGACCTAGTGTGTTCTTC.

This chain uses TRBV20-1 with TRBJ1-2; D remains ambiguous. V lost 5 bases to trimming and J lost 4 bases, with 8 bases between them. This CDR3 comprises 11 residues. The germline CDR1 and CDR2 sequences are DFQATT and SNEGSKA (reference sequence). DNA of the CDR3: TGCAGTGCTGGGTGGAGCTATGGCTACACCTTC. Its protein is CSAGWSYGYTF.

The chain uses TRBV10-3 and TRBJ2-5; D gene unclear. Germline CDR1 is ENHRY and CDR2 is SYGVKD. The CDR3 spans 14 residues. V was trimmed by 3 bases and J by 0 bases, leaving 8 bases between them. This chain's CDR3 is CAISDSKYQETQYF. The CDR3 DNA follows: TGTGCCATCAGTGACTCTAAATACCAAGAGACCCAGTACTTC.

V gene TRBV3-1 combines with J gene TRBJ1-1, with TRBD1 matching 9 bases. V dropped 6 bases and J dropped 5; count of bases not matched to a gene: 7. Germline CDR1 is LGHDT and CDR2 is YNNKEL (reference sequence). The CDR3 contains 14 residues. The CDR3: CASRPGTGQTEAFF. The CDR3 nucleotides read TGTGCCAGCAGACCCGGGACAGGGCAAACTGAAGCTTTCTTT.

The chain has TRBV6-7 and TRBJ2-7; 8 bases line up with TRBD1. TRBV6-7 is labeled an ORF, and its function is uncertain. With 8 bases clipped from V and 5 bases from J, the junction kept 8 bases outside the gene matches. CDR3 length: 13 amino acids. The CDR3 sequence: CASCQQGANEQYF. The CDR3 bases are TGTGCCAGCTGCCAGCAGGGGGCCAACGAGCAGTACTTC.

The chain has TRBV14 and TRBJ2-1; D not certain. CDR1 and CDR2 (germline): SGHDN, FVKESK. The CDR3 has 13 residues. V gave up 2 bases and J gave up 15 bases, with 17 bases separating them. The CDR3 is CASSQLRTVAPFF. CDR3 nucleotide sequence: TGTGCCAGCAGCCAACTACGGACGGTAGCCCCGTTCTTC.

V is TRBV3-1 and J is TRBJ2-2; D call uncertain. The ends were cut back, 2 bases at V and 6 bases at J, with 10 bases in the middle. This CDR3 has 14 residues. The germline V gene has CDR1 LGHDT and CDR2 YNNKEL (reference sequence). CDR3: CASSQLGGAGELFF. CDR3 sequence (DNA): TGTGCCAGCAGCCAATTAGGTGGGGCCGGGGAGCTGTTTTTT.

This chain joins TRBV30 and TRBJ1-5; tentatively, D is TRBD1 (5 bases). The V end was cut by 2 bases, the J end by 7 bases, with 15 bases between. The CDR3 runs 14 residues. Looked up from germline, CDR1 is GTSNPN and CDR2 is SVGIG (reference sequence). The CDR3 DNA reads TGTGCCTGGAGTACCGGGGGGGGGAGACAGCCCCAGCATTTT. Translated: CAWSTGGGRQPQHF.

The V and J genes are TRBV12-3 or TRBV12-4 and TRBJ2-3; no firm D call. The CDR3 runs 13 residues. V lost 6 bases and J 4 bases, leaving 11 bases between the germline ends. CDR3 nucleotides: TGTGCCAGCAGCCAAATAGGCGCAGATACGCAGTATTTT. It is translated as CASSQIGADTQYF.

This rearrangement joins TRBV28 to TRBJ1-2, with a weak D call TRBD1 (5 bases). CDR3 length: 14 amino acids. Trimming removed 3 bases from V and 2 bases from J, with 10 bases in between. The germline V gene encodes CDR1 MDHEN and CDR2 SYDVKM. The CDR3 DNA follows: TGTGCCAGCAGTTTCGGTTCAGGGAACTATGGCTACACCTTC. The encoded protein is CASSFGSGNYGYTF.

CDR3 sequence: CASRGPYQETQYF. CDR3 in DNA: TGTGCCAGCAGAGGGCCGTACCAAGAGACCCAGTACTTC. The chain combines TRBV3-1 with TRBJ2-5, with D unresolved. Between the trimmed V and J ends, which lost 6 bases and 0 bases, there was a span of 8 bases. The CDR3 runs to 13 residues. Germline CDR1 LGHDT, CDR2 YNNKEL (reference sequence).

The rearrangement uses TRBV12-3 or TRBV12-4 and TRBJ2-4; TRBD1 matches at 7 bases. V dropped 5 bases and J dropped 15; count of bases not matched to a gene: 19. The CDR3 contains 15 residues. The CDR3 DNA is TGTGCCAGCAGTGATACCAAGGGGGCGGACTTCCTACGGTACTTC. It specifies CASSDTKGADFLRYF.

The rearrangement joins TRBV27 to TRBJ1-6; D is uncertain. Trimming took off 2 bases at V and 5 bases at J, with 10 bases between the two ends. This CDR3 has 15 amino acids. Germline values: CDR1 MNHEY, CDR2 SMNVEV (reference sequence). The CDR3 is CASSLGTNHNSPLHF. The CDR3 coding sequence is TGTGCCAGCAGTTTAGGCACTAATCATAATTCACCCCTCCACTTT.

The chain carries TRBV12-3 or TRBV12-4 and TRBJ2-5; D may be TRBD2 (5 bases). The germline V and J ends were trimmed by 10 bases and 2 bases, with 11 bases remaining between them. There are 12 residues in the CDR3. DNA of the CDR3: TGTGCCACTTCACCGGGGCAAGAGACCCAGTACTTC. It encodes CATSPGQETQYF.